This T cell receptor (beta chain) derives from a study of a mutant IDH1 vaccine in newly diagnosed glioma. In the study overall: Previous treatment comprised radiotherapy, temozolomide, or both, mostly both.

Time point of the sample: week 35, safety follow-up. All doses held 300 ug of mutant IDH1 20-mer peptide, with topical imiquimod. About this clone itself: The antigen is undetermined.

Assay: immunoSEQ multiplex PCR; the TCRdb copy retains only in-frame clones and omits some. The sample has about 50,000 clones, 85% to 95% seen once; the top ten hold less than 2.5%. V shed 0 bases, J shed 2 bases, and the junction held 21 bases outside the gene matches. The CDR3 is 22 residues long. The source was PBMCs, collected from a glioma patient whose treatment included an IDH1 peptide vaccine. The chain couples TRBV23-1 to TRBJ2-5; 10 bases are shared with TRBD2. TRBV23-1 is flagged as an ORF with uncertain function. This TCR came from a man aged 45 to 65 with glioma. The CDR3 DNA reads as TGCGCCAGCAGTCAATCAGACAGGGGAGAGCGGGAGGGTAGGGGGGGGCAAGAGACCCAGTACTTC. It yields the protein CASSQSDRGEREGRGGQETQYF.